The clone carrying this T cell receptor beta chain appeared a single time. This entry comes from a study of T cell changes during pregnancy in multiple sclerosis. The table came from immunoSEQ multiplex PCR; TCRdb's copy has only in-frame clones and leaves some out. Of 15,000 to 17,000 clones listed, roughly 84% are singletons. The sequence was obtained from a female donor in good health, enrolled as a control in a pregnancy study. The sequenced sample was CD8+ T cells from peripheral blood mononuclear cells, obtained after pregnancy.

The CDR3 nucleotides read TGTGCCAGCAGTCCGAGACTAGCGGGAGGCCAAGAGACCCAGTACTTC. This gives the protein CASSPRLAGGQETQYF. The chain recombines TRBV27 with TRBJ2-5; TRBD2 agrees at 13 bases. From germline, CDR1 is MNHEY and CDR2 SMNVEV (reference sequence). The CDR3 contains 16 residues. V lost 5 bases to trimming and J lost 1 base; unmatched junction nucleotides: 4.